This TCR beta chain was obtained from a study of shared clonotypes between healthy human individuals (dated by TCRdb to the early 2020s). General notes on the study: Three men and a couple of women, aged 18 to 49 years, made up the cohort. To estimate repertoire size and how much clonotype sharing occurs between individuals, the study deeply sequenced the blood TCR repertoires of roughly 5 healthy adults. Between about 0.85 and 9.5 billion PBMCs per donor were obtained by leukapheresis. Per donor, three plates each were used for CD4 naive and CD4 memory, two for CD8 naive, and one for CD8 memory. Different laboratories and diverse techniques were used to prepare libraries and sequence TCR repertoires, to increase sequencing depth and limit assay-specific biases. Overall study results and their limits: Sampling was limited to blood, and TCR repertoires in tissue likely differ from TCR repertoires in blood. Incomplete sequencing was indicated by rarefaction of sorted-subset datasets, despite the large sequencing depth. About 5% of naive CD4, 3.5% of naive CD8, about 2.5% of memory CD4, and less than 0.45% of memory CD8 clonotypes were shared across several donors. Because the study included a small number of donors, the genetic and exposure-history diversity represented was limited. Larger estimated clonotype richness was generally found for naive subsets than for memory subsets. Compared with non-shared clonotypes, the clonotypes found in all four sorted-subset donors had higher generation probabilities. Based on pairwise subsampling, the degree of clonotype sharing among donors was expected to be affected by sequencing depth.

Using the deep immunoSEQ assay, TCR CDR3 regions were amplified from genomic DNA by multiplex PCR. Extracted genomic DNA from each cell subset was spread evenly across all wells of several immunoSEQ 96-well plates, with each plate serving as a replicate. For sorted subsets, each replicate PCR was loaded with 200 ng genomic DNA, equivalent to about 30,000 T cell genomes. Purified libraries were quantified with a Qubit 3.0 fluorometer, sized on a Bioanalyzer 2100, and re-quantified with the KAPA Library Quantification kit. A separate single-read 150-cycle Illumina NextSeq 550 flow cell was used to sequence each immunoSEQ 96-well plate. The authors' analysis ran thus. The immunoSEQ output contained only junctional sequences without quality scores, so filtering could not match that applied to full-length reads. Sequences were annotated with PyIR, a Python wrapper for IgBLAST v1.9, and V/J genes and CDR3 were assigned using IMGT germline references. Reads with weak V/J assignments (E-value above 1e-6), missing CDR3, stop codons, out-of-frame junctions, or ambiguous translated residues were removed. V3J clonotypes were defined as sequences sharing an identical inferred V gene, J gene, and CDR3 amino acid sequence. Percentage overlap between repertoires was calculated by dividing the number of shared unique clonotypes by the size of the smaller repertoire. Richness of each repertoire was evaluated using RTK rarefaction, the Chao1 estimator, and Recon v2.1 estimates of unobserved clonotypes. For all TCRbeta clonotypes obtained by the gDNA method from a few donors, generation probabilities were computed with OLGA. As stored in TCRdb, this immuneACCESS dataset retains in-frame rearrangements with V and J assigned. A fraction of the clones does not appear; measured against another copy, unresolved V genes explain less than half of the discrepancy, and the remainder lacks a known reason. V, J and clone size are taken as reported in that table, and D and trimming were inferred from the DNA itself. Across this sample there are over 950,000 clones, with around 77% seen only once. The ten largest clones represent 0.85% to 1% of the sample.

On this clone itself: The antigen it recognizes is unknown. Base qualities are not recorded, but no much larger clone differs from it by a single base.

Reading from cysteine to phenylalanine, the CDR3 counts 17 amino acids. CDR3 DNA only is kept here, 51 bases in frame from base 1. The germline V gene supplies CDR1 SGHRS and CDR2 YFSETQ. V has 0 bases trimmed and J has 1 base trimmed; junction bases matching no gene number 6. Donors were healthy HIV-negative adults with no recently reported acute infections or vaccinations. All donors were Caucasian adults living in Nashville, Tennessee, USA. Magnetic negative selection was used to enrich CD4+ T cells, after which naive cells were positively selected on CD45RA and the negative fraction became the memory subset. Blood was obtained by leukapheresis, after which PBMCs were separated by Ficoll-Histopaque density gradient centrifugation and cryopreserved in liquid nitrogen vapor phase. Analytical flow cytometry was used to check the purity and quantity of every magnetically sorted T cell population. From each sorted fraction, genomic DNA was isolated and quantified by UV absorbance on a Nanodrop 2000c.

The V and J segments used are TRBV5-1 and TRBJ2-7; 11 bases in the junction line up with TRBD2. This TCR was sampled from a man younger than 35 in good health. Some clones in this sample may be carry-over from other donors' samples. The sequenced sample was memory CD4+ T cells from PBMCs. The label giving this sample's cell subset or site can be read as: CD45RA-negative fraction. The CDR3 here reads CASSLVPSGRRSYEQYF. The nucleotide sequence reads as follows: TGCGCCAGCAGCTTGGTTCCTAGCGGGAGGCGGTCCTACGAGCAGTACTTC.